This TCR beta chain derives from a study of T-cell memory formation after mild COVID-19. Across the study: Largely, the TCR clusters proved donor specific. Study-level findings and limits: Whether second-wave clones peaking at day 37 were SARS-CoV-2 specific went unconfirmed.

TCRdb re-called the 5' RACE reads with MiXCR, one entry per CDR3 protein. In the table there are 470,000 or so distinct CDR3 sequences, 20% to 25% of which are singletons. This clonotype was counted between two and nine times. The target antigen is unknown. This CDR3 comprises 17 residues. Germline loops: CDR1 SNHLY, CDR2 FYNNEI. V was pared by 4 bases and J by 0 bases, with 16 bases between. Source material: PBMCs or a T cell subset sorted from them (not recorded which). The receptor was derived from an adult woman who had mild COVID-19 (a few samples of this study predate the infection). Cell type and time point are not known. The genes are TRBV2 and TRBJ2-1; no definite D call. CDR3 region: CASSGVLSDGSYNEQFF. CDR3 in DNA: TGTGCCAGCAGTGGTGTATTATCGGATGGCTCCTACAATGAGCAGTTCTTC.